This TCR beta chain appears in the sequencing data of a study of T-cell reconstitution after alpha-beta-depleted transplantation in children. This clonotype showed up just a few times. TCRbeta library preparation incorporated unique molecular identifiers. MiXCR, applied by TCRdb to the PCR reads, yields one record per CDR3 protein. Here the sample spans roughly 500,000 distinct CDR3 sequences, around a third being singletons. V lost 2 bases to trimming and J lost 4 bases, with 4 bases between them. The germline V gene has CDR1 KGHSH and CDR2 LQKENI. The CDR3 has 12 amino acids. The receptor was derived from a human donor who donated a stem cell graft to a child with aplastic anemia. The rearrangement uses TRBV18 and TRBJ2-3; no clear D. The sequencing used PBMCs from the stem cell graft donor, collected from the stem cell graft. DNA for the CDR3: TGTGCCAGCTCACCAGTCCCAGATACGCAGTATTTT. This codes for CASSPVPDTQYF.